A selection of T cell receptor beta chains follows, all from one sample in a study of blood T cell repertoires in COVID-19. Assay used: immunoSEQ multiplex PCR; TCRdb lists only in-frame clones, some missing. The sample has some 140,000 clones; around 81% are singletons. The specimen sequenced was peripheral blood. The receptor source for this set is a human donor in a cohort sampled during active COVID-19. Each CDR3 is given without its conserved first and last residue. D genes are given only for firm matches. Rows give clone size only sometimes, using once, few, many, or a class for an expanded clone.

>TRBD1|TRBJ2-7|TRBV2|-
ASSDRTGGTYEQY
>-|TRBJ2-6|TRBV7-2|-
ASSLDRSGANVLT
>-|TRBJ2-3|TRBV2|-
ASREGVLDTQY
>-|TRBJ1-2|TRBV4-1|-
ASSQDPRGLGPGYGYT
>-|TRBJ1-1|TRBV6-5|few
ASSYSDRSNTEAF
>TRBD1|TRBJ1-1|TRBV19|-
ASSQPGGPGAF
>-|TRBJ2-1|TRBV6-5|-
ASSGGRSGNEQF
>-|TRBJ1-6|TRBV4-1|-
ASSESGARNSPLH
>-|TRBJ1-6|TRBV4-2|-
ASSRGVSYNSPLH
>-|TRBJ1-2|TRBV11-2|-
ASSTLRQTYGYT
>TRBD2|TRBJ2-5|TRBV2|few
ASSFVETSGSRGTQY
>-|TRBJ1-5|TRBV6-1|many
ASSEASVVQPQH
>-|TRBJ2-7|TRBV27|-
ASSSGAGGGGYEQY
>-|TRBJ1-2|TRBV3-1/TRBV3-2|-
ASSQTPTVYGYT
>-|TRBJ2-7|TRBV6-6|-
ASSSQGKSSYEQY
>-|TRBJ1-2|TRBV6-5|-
ASSYGDRAGGYT
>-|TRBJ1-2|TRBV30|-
AWSVGWADPSNYGYT
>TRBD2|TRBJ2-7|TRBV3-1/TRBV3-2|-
ASSQNGGGYEQY
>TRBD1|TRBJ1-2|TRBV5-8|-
ASSLYPLDRGRGGYT
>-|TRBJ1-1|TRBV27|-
ASSLQRDTEAF
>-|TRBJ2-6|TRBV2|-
ASKPGGLAGANVLT
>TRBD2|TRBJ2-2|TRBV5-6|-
ASRSGGYTGELF
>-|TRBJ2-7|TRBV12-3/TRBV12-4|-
ASSFIRGHEQY
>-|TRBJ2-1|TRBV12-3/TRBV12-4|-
ASSSRGAAWQF
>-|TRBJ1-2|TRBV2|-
ASSTLRDGRHGYT
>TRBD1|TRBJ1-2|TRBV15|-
ATSSRRDTDREWYGT
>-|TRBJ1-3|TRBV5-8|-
ASSFRGGNTIY
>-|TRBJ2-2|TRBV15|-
ATSRDREGTGELF
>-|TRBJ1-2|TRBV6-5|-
ASTDSWGQDGYT
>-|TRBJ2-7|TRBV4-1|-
ASSQEANRETYEQY
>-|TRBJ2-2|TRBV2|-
ASNRRTGELF
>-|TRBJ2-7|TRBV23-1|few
ASSQSGTRSLYEQY
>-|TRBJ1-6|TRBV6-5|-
ASSYSSSRDNSPLH
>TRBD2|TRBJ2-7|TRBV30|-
AWFNRLAEFYEQY
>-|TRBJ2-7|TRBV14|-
ASSQVASSYEQY
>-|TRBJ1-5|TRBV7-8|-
ASSLLHSNQPQH
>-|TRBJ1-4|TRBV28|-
ASSTQQTGLSEKLF
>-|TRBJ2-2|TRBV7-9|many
ASSLVATGELF
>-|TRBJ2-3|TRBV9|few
ASSLGDSPWTDTQY
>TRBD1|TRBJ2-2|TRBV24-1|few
ATSDLRLGDRGSPGELF
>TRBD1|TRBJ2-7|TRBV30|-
ACNPVGQGHSYEQY
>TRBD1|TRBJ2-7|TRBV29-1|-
SVEDRVIPYEQY